This T cell receptor beta chain was sequenced for a study of vaccination and CD4 T cells after COVID-19. Study overall: Nasal swab PCR detected SARS-CoV-2 in convalescent patients; about 10 had mild disease, one severe. Collection of post-vaccine samples followed dose two by a median around 72 days, spanning a range of 14 to 241. Cellular stimulation was performed using overlapping spike peptides derived from SARS-CoV-2, HCoV-NL63, HCoV-OC43 and HCoV-229E.

The treatment denotes: roughly 11-day PBMC culture with coronavirus spike peptide pools or control peptides (ViraFEST assay). The germline V and J ends were trimmed by 4 bases and 5 bases, with 2 bases remaining between them. The germline V gene encodes CDR1 SNHLY and CDR2 FYNNEI. CDR3 length equals 11 residues. An Oncomine TCR Beta short-read assay was used to sequence the DNA from cultured CD4+ T cells. Researchers extracted genomic DNA from CD4+ T cells that had been cultured. A single record per CDR3 protein comes from TCRdb applying MiXCR to the PCR reads. The table shows roughly 7,000 distinct CDR3 sequences, with 70% to 75% occurring only once. About this clonotype: What it recognizes is unknown.

The rearrangement links TRBV2 to TRBJ2-2; D unresolved. This sequence was found in a human donor who had recovered from COVID-19. Sequencing was performed on CD4+ T cells from blood, cultured in vitro. The CDR3, as DNA: TGTGCCAGCAGTGGGACCGGGGAGCTGTTTTTT. Its translation is CASSGTGELFF.